Shown below are 24 T cell receptor beta chains from a single sample sequenced in a study of regulatory and conventional T cells in RAG deficiency. The sorted conventional CD4+ T cells were CD25-low and CD127-high, with genomic DNA sequenced. Clones were sequenced by immunoSEQ multiplex PCR, and TCRdb holds only the in-frame ones, with some missing. The sample consists of approximately 12,000 clones, 85% to 95% of them appearing once. This sample was also put to use in a study of regulatory T cells. This second study says: Amplification used 52 TRBV primers and 13 TRBJ primers.

The sample comprised CD4+ effector T cells sorted from blood. These receptor sequences come from a human donor in good health.

In the case of this clone: Other DNA sequences from this sample encode an identical CDR3 as well. This chain links TRBV7-2 with TRBJ1-1; D not certain. Trimming took 7 bases from V and 6 from J, leaving 15 bases between them. This CDR3 comprises 13 residues. From germline, CDR1 is SGHTA and CDR2 FQGNSA. In DNA form, the CDR3 reads TGTGCCAGCACCCGGTTCGGGTTGGCTGAAGCTTTCTTT. Translated: CASTRFGLAEAFF.

V and J are TRBV5-1 and TRBJ1-5; D not resolved. The CDR3 sequence is 17 residues long. V dropped 0 bases and J dropped 5 bases, with 18 bases sitting between them. The V gene's germline CDR1 is SGHRS and CDR2 YFSETQ. CDR3 region: CASSLGLSYGSDQPQHF. The CDR3 DNA follows: TGCGCCAGCAGCTTGGGACTGTCCTACGGGAGTGATCAGCCCCAGCATTTT.

V gene TRBV5-4 combines with J gene TRBJ1-2; 7 nucleotides align to TRBD1. The germline V gene encodes CDR1 SGHNT and CDR2 YYREEE (reference sequence). This CDR3 has 13 amino acids. J lost 8 bases, V lost 4 bases, and 8 bases had no gene match. CDR3 region: CASSLDRVGGYTF. The DNA of the CDR3 is TGTGCCAGCAGCCTTGACAGGGTCGGGGGCTACACCTTC.

The chain is built from TRBV5-6 and TRBJ1-1; weak D call: TRBD1 (5 bases). The V end was cut by 0 bases, the J end by 9 bases, with 9 bases between. CDR3 size: 12 residues. Germline V CDR1 and CDR2: SGHDT, YYEEEE. Here the CDR3 reads CASSLADRQAFF. The CDR3 nucleotides are TGTGCCAGCAGCTTGGCCGACAGACAAGCTTTCTTT.

The chain recombines TRBV6-6 with TRBJ2-7; a possible D gene is TRBD2 (7 bases). Trimming cost V 0 bases and J 3 bases, with 9 bases left between them. In germline, CDR1 is MNHNY, CDR2 SVGAGI (reference sequence). This CDR3 contains 14 residues. This chain's CDR3 is CASSYSGGDYEQYF. In nucleotides, the CDR3 is TGTGCCAGCAGTTACTCAGGGGGGGACTACGAGCAGTACTTC.

The CDR3 DNA is TGTGCCAGCAACTTATCCGGGACAGGAGACTCCTACGAGCAGTACTTC. Protein sequence: CASNLSGTGDSYEQYF. The chain employs TRBV4-2 and TRBJ2-7; 8 nucleotides agree with TRBD1. J gave up 0 bases and V 7 bases, and 11 bases lay outside the gene matches. The V gene's germline CDR1 is LGHNA and CDR2 YNFKEQ. This CDR3 region has 16 residues.

The rearrangement uses TRBV5-1 and TRBJ1-2, with 7 positions matching TRBD1. J gave up 7 bases and V 0 bases, and 0 bases lay outside the gene matches. This CDR3 is 12 amino acids long. Germline CDR1 SGHRS, CDR2 YFSETQ. DNA of the CDR3: TGCGCCAGCAGCTTGGCAGGGGGTGGCTACACCTTC. Amino acids: CASSLAGGGYTF.

J is TRBJ2-7 and V is TRBV30; the match to TRBD1 covers 10 bases. The CDR3 loop spans 14 amino acids. V was pared by 3 bases and J by 5 bases, with 7 bases of the junction left unmatched. The V gene's germline CDR1 is GTSNPN and CDR2 SVGIG (reference sequence). CDR3 nucleotide sequence: TGTGCCTGGAGGGGGGACAGGGGCAGCAACGAGCAGTACTTC. Residues: CAWRGDRGSNEQYF.

The chain links TRBV4-1 to TRBJ2-4, with D perhaps matching TRBD2 (5 bases). V was shortened by 3 bases and J by 4 bases, with 19 bases between the two germline ends. CDR3 length: 17 residues. Germline-derived CDR1 and CDR2 are MGHRA and YSYEKL. CDR3: CASSQGDGSLVKNIQYF. The CDR3 coding sequence is TGCGCCAGCAGCCAGGGAGACGGAAGTTTGGTAAAAAACATTCAGTACTTC.

The chain combines TRBV9 with TRBJ1-5, with 10 nucleotides matching TRBD1. Germline V gene sequence: CDR1 SGDLS, CDR2 YYNGEE. Trimming removed 7 bases from V and 6 bases from J; junction bases left unmatched: 7. This CDR3 has 14 residues. The CDR3 nucleotides read TGTGCCAGCGGGGCGGGACAGGGGTTTCAGCCCCAGCATTTT. Amino acid sequence: CASGAGQGFQPQHF.

This chain joins TRBV18 and TRBJ2-4; D remains ambiguous. CDR3 length: 16 residues. V was pared by 2 bases and J by 0 bases, with 11 bases between. Germline lookup yields CDR1 KGHSH and CDR2 LQKENI. The CDR3 DNA is TGTGCCAGCTCACCAAAGGACCAAATAGCCAAAAACATTCAGTACTTC. Protein: CASSPKDQIAKNIQYF.

The rearrangement uses TRBV29-1 and TRBJ1-5; a weak D match, TRBD1 (6 bases). Looked up from germline, CDR1 is SQVTM and CDR2 is ANQGSEA. The V end was cut by 0 bases, the J end by 9 bases, with 12 bases between. This CDR3 is 13 amino acids long. The CDR3 coding sequence is TGCAGCGTTGAAGATGTGCAAGGGGGGCCCCAGCATTTT. This sequence encodes CSVEDVQGGPQHF.

V usage is TRBV9 and J usage is TRBJ1-2; D is undetermined. The CDR3 has 14 amino acids. CDR1 SGDLS and CDR2 YYNGEE come from the germline V gene. Trimming removed 0 bases at V and 7 bases at J, with 13 bases between. Here the CDR3 reads CASSVEGRVGGYTF. For the CDR3, the DNA is TGTGCCAGCAGCGTAGAGGGAAGGGTCGGTGGCTACACCTTC.

The J gene is TRBJ2-3, the V gene TRBV9, with TRBD2 matching over 7 bases. Germline V CDR1 and CDR2: SGDLS, YYNGEE. CDR3 length: 17 residues. V was clipped by 0 bases and J by 5 bases; unmatched bases: 12. Here the CDR3 reads CASSVVGAGVGGDTQYF. In DNA, the CDR3 is TGTGCCAGCAGCGTAGTTGGTGCGGGAGTCGGGGGAGATACGCAGTATTTT.

This chain uses TRBV5-4 with TRBJ1-1; 8 nucleotides match TRBD1. In germline, CDR1 is SGHNT, CDR2 YYREEE (reference sequence). V trimming: 3 bases; J trimming: 5 bases; junction bases outside the gene matches: 9. This CDR3 is built from 15 residues. CDR3 in amino acids: CASSSDRGGRTEAFF. The CDR3 DNA reads as TGTGCCAGCAGCTCCGACAGGGGAGGAAGGACTGAAGCTTTCTTT.

The chain combines TRBV7-2 with TRBJ2-5; 10 nucleotides agree with TRBD2. J gave up 4 bases and V 2 bases, and 7 bases lay outside the gene matches. The CDR3 loop spans 16 amino acids. Germline CDR1 SGHTA, CDR2 FQGNSA. The CDR3 nucleotides are TGTGCCAGCAGCTTAAAGAGCGGGGGGGCCGCAGAGACCCAGTACTTC. Protein product: CASSLKSGGAAETQYF.

The chain combines TRBV19 with TRBJ1-4; possible D gene TRBD1, 6 bases. The V end lost 4 bases, the J end lost 1 base, and 10 bases lay between the germline ends. This CDR3 has 15 residues. Germline V gene lookup returns CDR1 LNHDA and CDR2 SQIVND (reference sequence). Here the CDR3 DNA reads TGTGCCAGTAGTAGAGACAGGCGAACTAATGAAAAACTGTTTTTT. It specifies CASSRDRRTNEKLFF.

The genes are TRBV5-4 and TRBJ1-1; 8 bases fit TRBD1. Looked up from germline, CDR1 is SGHNT and CDR2 is YYREEE (reference sequence). The J segment lost 3 bases and the V segment lost 4 bases, leaving 5 bases of the junction unmatched. This CDR3 spans 14 amino acids. CDR3 residues: CASSRTQGDTEAFF. The DNA for the CDR3 is TGTGCCAGCAGCCGGACACAGGGGGACACTGAAGCTTTCTTT.

V usage is TRBV9 and J usage is TRBJ2-7; D uncertain. Trimming took 2 bases from V and 6 from J, leaving 9 bases between them. The length of the CDR3 is 12 residues. Germline V lookup: CDR1 SGDLS, CDR2 YYNGEE. The CDR3 here is CASSVPSSEQYF. CDR3 sequence (DNA): TGTGCCAGCAGCGTCCCCTCAAGCGAGCAGTACTTC.

A word on this clone: One junction end disagrees with the germline gene, perhaps due to a read error. The V gene is TRBV10-1, the J gene TRBJ2-2; D is perhaps TRBD1 (7 bases). The CDR3 is 13 residues long. CDR1 is WNHNN and CDR2 is SYGVQD in the germline V gene (reference sequence). CDR3 region: CASRTGKGGELSF. CDR3 coding DNA: TGCGCCAGCAGGACAGGGAAGGGCGGGGAGCTGTCTTTT.

This sequence joins TRBV11-2 and TRBJ1-6; TRBD1 matches at 9 bases. Germline V gene lookup returns CDR1 SGHAT and CDR2 FQNNGV. This CDR3 comprises 15 residues. The V gene end was trimmed by 5 bases and the J gene end by 4 bases; junction bases not matched to a gene: 3. For the CDR3, the DNA is TGTGCCAGCAGCACCGGGACAGGGTATAATTCACCCCTCCACTTT. It is translated as CASSTGTGYNSPLHF.

The chain links TRBV18 to TRBJ2-4; 7 nucleotides match TRBD1. The CDR3 is 14 amino acids. The V gene's germline CDR1 is KGHSH and CDR2 LQKENI. Losses at the gene ends were 1 base for V and 7 bases for J; bases not matched to a gene: 4. The CDR3 is CASSPQGAGNIQYF. The DNA of the CDR3 is TGTGCCAGCTCACCACAGGGGGCCGGTAACATTCAGTACTTC.

V usage is TRBV7-6 and J usage is TRBJ2-1; perhaps D is TRBD1 or TRBD2 (6 bases each). In germline, CDR1 is SGHVS, CDR2 FNYEAQ. V was cut by 2 bases and J by 7 bases, with 9 bases left in between. The CDR3 spans 13 residues. CDR3 sequence: CASSLLGGNEQFF. The CDR3 DNA sequence: TGTGCCAGCAGCTTACTAGGGGGGAATGAGCAGTTCTTC.

The chain carries TRBV5-1 and TRBJ1-1; D is perhaps TRBD1 (6 bases). The CDR3 has 14 amino acids. Trimming stripped 2 bases from V and 2 bases from J, with 10 bases between. Germline V lookup: CDR1 SGHRS, CDR2 YFSETQ. The chain's CDR3 is CASSLGQSNTEAFF. The CDR3 DNA reads TGCGCCAGCAGCTTAGGACAGAGCAACACTGAAGCTTTCTTT.